This T cell receptor beta chain was captured in a study of Ad26.COV2.S vaccination and SARS-CoV-2 variants. The overall study: Recipients of Ad26.COV2.S got it intramuscularly, once or twice 56 days apart.

TCRdb's table, derived via immunoSEQ multiplex PCR, lists solely in-frame clones and lacks some. The table lists fewer than 500,000 clones, about 93% of them singletons. The CDR3 sequence is 14 residues long. Per the germline V gene, CDR1 is KGHSH and CDR2 is LQKENI. With 0 bases removed from V and 8 bases from J, the gap between germline ends came to 10 bases. This sample's treatment: over 15 received Ad26.COV2.S at low or high dose, single or two shots; a few received placebo; per-sample allocation not given. Sampling was performed 63 days after the first vaccine or placebo injection. The sequence derives from a person aged 18-65 years who received the Ad26.COV2.S COVID-19 vaccine or a placebo. The rearrangement joins TRBV18 to TRBJ1-4; unclear D gene. The sample in question was peripheral blood, obtained in a trial of Ad26.COV2.S vaccine versus placebo. The CDR3 DNA sequence: TGTGCCAGCTCACCACCGGTCAGCCAGGAAAAACTGTTTTTT. It codes for CASSPPVSQEKLFF.